This T cell receptor (beta chain) came from a study of molecular identifiers for immune sequencing clone quantification. Overall study results and limits: In CMV-specific effectors, clones above 20 copies held over 99% of molecules; naive, under 1%.

TCRdb re-derived calls from the PCR reads in MiXCR, one entry per CDR3 protein. The sample has around 480,000 distinct CDR3 sequences; about 25% are singletons. Concerning this clonotype itself: Its specificity is unknown.

This CDR3 contains 21 residues. The trim removed 5 bases at V and 0 bases at J, leaving 14 bases unmatched. The genes are TRBV12-3 or TRBV12-4 and TRBJ2-6; 12 positions agree with TRBD2. The sequenced material came from naive CD8+ T cells from blood, with Jurkat cell RNA spiked in. Subset meaning: FACS-sorted CD8+CD4-CCR7+CD45RA+ naive T cells. The sequence was collected from a human donor in good health. Some libraries in this study had Jurkat cell RNA spiked in. The CDR3 loop is CASSISGLAGGLVSGANVLTF. CDR3 bases: TGTGCCAGCAGTATATCCGGGCTAGCGGGGGGGCTCGTCTCTGGGGCCAACGTCCTGACTTTC.